Each of the 23 T cell receptor beta chains below was sequenced from the same sample in a study of T cell responses to AZD1222 COVID-19 vaccine (dated by TCRdb to about 2021). Library preparation employed the immunoSEQ multiplex PCR assay. Here the immuneACCESS table is served through TCRdb, limited to in-frame sequences with V and J called. Missing clones are a known gap in these copies; in checked studies unresolved V genes cover under half, and the rest lacks a known reason. This sample has approximately 50,000 clones in its table, and 75% to 90% of those were observed once. Of the sample, approximately 19% falls within the top ten clones. The time point label, as the study defines it: baseline before first vaccination. The sample's treatment or condition label, decoded: meningococcal conjugate vaccine given as trial control. Here the sequenced sample was peripheral blood, taken on day 0 of MenACWY control vaccination. The receptors stem from an adult in good health.

The rearrangement joins TRBV28 to TRBJ1-3; D is uncertain. V dropped 6 bases and J dropped 2 bases, with 17 bases sitting between them. CDR1 is MDHEN and CDR2 is SYDVKM in the germline V gene. The CDR3 sequence is 16 residues long. CDR3 nucleotide sequence: TGTGCCAGCAGACAATATATGCGGGTTACTGGAAACACCATATATTTT. Protein sequence: CASRQYMRVTGNTIYF. Full variable domain (remainder filled in from reference TRBV28 and TRBJ1-3): DVKVTQSSRYLVKRTGEKVFLECVQDMDHENMFWYRQDPGLGLRLIYFSYDVKMKEKGDIPEGYSVSREKKERFSLILESASTNQTSMYLCASRQYMRVTGNTIYFGEGSWLTVV.

The chain links TRBV11-2 to TRBJ1-5; D is undetermined. V lost 0 bases, J lost 7 bases, and 10 bases lay in between. Germline V gene sequence: CDR1 SGHAT, CDR2 FQNNGV. CDR3 length equals 14 residues. CDR3 nucleotides: TGTGCCAGCAGCTTAGATTATGGCGGGCAGCCCCAGCATTTT. It translates to CASSLDYGGQPQHF. Filled out from reference TRBV11-2 and TRBJ1-5, the complete variable domain reads EAGVAQSPRYKIIEKRQSVAFWCNPISGHATLYWYQQILGQGPKLLIQFQNNGVVDDSQLPKDRFSAERLKGVDSTLKIQPAKLEDSAVYLCASSLDYGGQPQHFGDGTRLSIL.

The rearrangement uses TRBV6-5 and TRBJ2-3; 10 bases align to TRBD1. CDR3 length: 15 amino acids. Germline V CDR1 and CDR2: MNHEY, SVGAGI. V gave up 8 bases and J gave up 2 bases; unmatched junction bases: 7. The DNA of the CDR3 is TGTGCCAGCCGACCGGGACAGGGGTTCACAGATACGCAGTATTTT. This gives the protein CASRPGQGFTDTQYF.

The V call is TRBV6-2 or TRBV6-3, the J call TRBJ1-2; D remains ambiguous. V was clipped by 6 bases and J by 1 base, with 9 bases between them. Germline V gene lookup returns CDR1 MNHEY and CDR2 SVGEGT. The CDR3 has 13 amino acids. CDR3 in DNA: TGTGCCAGCAGCCGGGAGTTTAACTATGGCTACACCTTC. Its translation is CASSREFNYGYTF.

This chain connects TRBV19 to TRBJ2-1; D gene uncertain. The germline V and J ends were trimmed by 5 bases and 7 bases, with 15 bases remaining between them. The CDR3 consists of 14 residues. Germline CDR1 and CDR2: LNHDA and SQIVND (reference sequence). In DNA, the CDR3 is TGTGCCAGTAGTTTTGCGGACGGCCCAAATGAGCAGTTCTTC. This gives the protein CASSFADGPNEQFF. The variable domain in full, completed from reference TRBV19 and TRBJ2-1, reads DGGITQSPKYLFRKEGQNVTLSCEQNLNHDAMYWYRQDPGQGLRLIYYSQIVNDFQKGDIAEGYSVSREKKESFPLTVTSAQKNPTAFYLCASSFADGPNEQFFGPGTRLTVL.

The chain uses TRBV3-1 (or the pseudogene TRBV3-2) and TRBJ1-2; the match to TRBD1 covers 12 bases. This CDR3 comprises 18 residues. V trimming: 0 bases; J trimming: 5 bases; junction bases outside the gene matches: 10. Germline V lookup: CDR1 LGHDT, CDR2 YNNKEL (reference sequence). CDR3 sequence: CASSQDRPGQGARYGYTF. DNA for the CDR3: TGTGCCAGCAGCCAAGATAGACCGGGACAGGGGGCGCGGTATGGCTACACCTTC.

The CDR3 nucleotides are TGCGCCAGCAGTCATCTAGACAGGGCCGACACAGATACGCAGTATTTT. Protein product: CASSHLDRADTDTQYF. The V and J genes are TRBV23-1 and TRBJ2-3, with 7 positions matching TRBD1. TRBV23-1 belongs to the ORF category, with a function that is uncertain. The CDR3 has 16 residues. Losses at the gene ends were 3 bases for V and 2 bases for J; bases not matched to a gene: 8.

The sample holds a few counts of this clone. Compared with germline, one end of the junction differs, possibly owing to a read error. CDR3 DNA: TGTGCTAGCAGCTTAGCCACTGAAGCTTTCTTT. This sequence encodes CASSLATEAFF. The V gene is TRBV7-7, the J gene TRBJ1-1; D is unclear. The CDR3 is 11 amino acids. Germline CDR1 reads SSHAT; CDR2 reads FNYEAQ (reference sequence). Complete variable domain (other parts from reference TRBV7-7 and TRBJ1-1): GAGVSQSPRYKVTKRGQDVTLRCDPISSHATLYWYQQALGQGPEFLTYFNYEAQPDKSGLPSDRFSAERPEGSISTLTIQRTEQRDSAMYRCASSLATEAFFGQGTRLTVV.

The CDR3 spells CASSPSRTGGTYGYTF. CDR3 nucleotide sequence: TGTGCCAGCAGTCCCTCCCGGACAGGGGGGACCTATGGCTACACCTTC. This rearrangement joins TRBV28 to TRBJ1-2, with TRBD1 matching 10 bases. J was trimmed by 4 bases and V by 5 bases; bases with no gene match: 10. Germline-derived CDR1 and CDR2 are MDHEN and SYDVKM. The CDR3 covers 16 residues.

The J gene is TRBJ1-1, the V gene TRBV6-5; unclear D gene. The CDR3 sequence is 14 residues long. Germline V lookup: CDR1 MNHEY, CDR2 SVGAGI. V was cut by 2 bases and J by 5 bases, with 12 bases left in between. The chain's CDR3 is CASSYGVGGTEAFF. The CDR3 region has the DNA TGTGCCAGCAGTTACGGGGTCGGAGGAACTGAAGCTTTCTTT.

The chain joins TRBV28 to TRBJ2-3, with TRBD2 matching 10 bases. Germline V gives CDR1 MDHEN, CDR2 SYDVKM. J lost 3 bases, V lost 4 bases, and 7 bases had no gene match. This CDR3 region has 16 residues. The CDR3 bases are TGTGCCAGCAGTTCACCGTCTAGCGGGAGAACAGATACGCAGTATTTT. This codes for CASSSPSSGRTDTQYF. The whole variable domain, remainder taken from reference TRBV28 and TRBJ2-3, is DVKVTQSSRYLVKRTGEKVFLECVQDMDHENMFWYRQDPGLGLRLIYFSYDVKMKEKGDIPEGYSVSREKKERFSLILESASTNQTSMYLCASSSPSSGRTDTQYFGPGTRLTVL.

This chain connects TRBV5-1 to TRBJ2-7; TRBD2 matches at 16 bases. The V gene's germline CDR1 is SGHRS and CDR2 YFSETQ. After removal of 4 bases from V and 4 bases from J, the junction contained 11 bases not matched to a gene. The CDR3 totals 18 residues. CDR3 DNA sequence: TGCGCCAGCAGCCTAGGGACTAGCGGGAGGGCCATCCATTACGAGCAGTACTTC. It is translated as CASSLGTSGRAIHYEQYF.

This sequence joins TRBV5-4 and TRBJ1-1; no clear D gene. CDR1 is SGHNT, CDR2 YYREEE, per germline (reference sequence). With 3 bases removed from V and 6 bases from J, the gap between germline ends came to 6 bases. CDR3 length: 11 residues. The CDR3 here is CASSSDSEAFF. The CDR3 DNA sequence: TGTGCCAGCAGCTCGGACTCTGAAGCTTTCTTT. Complete variable domain (other parts from reference TRBV5-4 and TRBJ1-1): ETGVTQSPTHLIKTRGQQVTLRCSSQSGHNTVSWYQQALGQGPQFIFQYYREEENGRGNFPPRFSGLQFPNYSSELNVNALELDDSALYLCASSSDSEAFFGQGTRLTVV.

This clone came up once. The chain has TRBV3-1 (or the pseudogene TRBV3-2) and TRBJ2-3, with TRBD1 identical over 7 bases. V lost 2 bases and J lost 3; bases outside the gene matches: 2. The CDR3 totals 14 residues. Germline V gene lookup returns CDR1 LGHDT and CDR2 YNNKEL (reference sequence). Here the CDR3 reads CASSQKGATDTQYF. CDR3 DNA: TGTGCCAGCAGCCAAAAGGGGGCAACAGATACGCAGTATTTT.

The chain carries TRBV5-4 and TRBJ2-1, with D hard to call. Germline CDR1 SGHNT, CDR2 YYREEE (reference sequence). This CDR3 has 14 residues. V was trimmed by 0 bases and J by 5 bases, leaving 9 bases between them. CDR3 bases: TGTGCCAGCAGCTTGGCCGCCAGACACAATGAGCAGTTCTTC. Translation: CASSLAARHNEQFF.

The chain uses TRBV7-9 and TRBJ1-1; 7 nucleotides match TRBD1. V was clipped by 1 base and J by 7 bases; unmatched bases: 12. This CDR3 has 16 amino acids. Germline V gene sequence: CDR1 SEHNR, CDR2 FQNEAQ (reference sequence). As DNA, the CDR3 is TGTGCCAGCAGCTTAGTAGCTTTATCGCCAGGGGGTGAAGCTTTCTTT. Translated: CASSLVALSPGGEAFF.

The chain employs TRBV20-1 and TRBJ1-5; no firm D call. The germline V gene encodes CDR1 DFQATT and CDR2 SNEGSKA (reference sequence). The CDR3 has 12 amino acids. V lost 3 bases, J lost 7 bases, and 10 bases lay in between. This CDR3 is CSASHPRQPQHF. CDR3 bases: TGCAGTGCTAGTCACCCGAGGCAGCCCCAGCATTTT.

The CDR3 here is CASGDTVGGNTEAFF. The CDR3, as DNA: TGTGCCAGCGGGGACACGGTTGGGGGGAACACTGAAGCTTTCTTT. The rearrangement uses TRBV6-5 and TRBJ1-1; tentatively, D is TRBD1 (6 bases). V lost 8 bases and J lost 1, with 17 bases in between. The CDR3 is made up of 15 amino acids. In germline, CDR1 is MNHEY, CDR2 SVGAGI.

V and J are TRBV7-9 and TRBJ2-5; D possibly uses TRBD1 or TRBD2 (5 bases each). Deletions cut 5 bases from V and 5 bases from J, with 21 bases between. The CDR3 loop spans 16 amino acids. CDR1 is SEHNR, CDR2 FQNEAQ, per germline (reference sequence). CDR3 nucleotide sequence: TGTGCCAGCAGCCCAGGTGGGACCTACCCGGCGGAGACCCAGTACTTC. Amino acids: CASSPGGTYPAETQYF.

V is TRBV28 and J is TRBJ2-3; D not resolved. There are 13 residues in the CDR3. With 6 bases removed from V and 0 bases from J, the gap between germline ends came to 7 bases. Germline V lookup: CDR1 MDHEN, CDR2 SYDVKM. The CDR3 nucleotides are TGTGCCAGCAGGTGGGGTAGCACAGATACGCAGTATTTT. Residues: CASRWGSTDTQYF.

The rearrangement links TRBV19 to TRBJ1-3, with unresolved D. Trimming left V 6 bases short and J 3 bases short, with 15 bases between. The CDR3 is 15 amino acids. Germline CDR1 and CDR2: LNHDA and SQIVND (reference sequence). CDR3 bases: TGTGCCAGTAGCCCTGAGTTGGTCGGTGGAAACACCATATATTTT. This gives the protein CASSPELVGGNTIYF.

The chain carries TRBV6-4 and TRBJ2-3; the match to TRBD2 covers 10 bases. J lost 4 bases, V lost 4 bases, and 5 bases had no gene match. Germline CDR1 reads MRHNA; CDR2 reads SNTAGT. The CDR3 is made up of 15 amino acids. The CDR3 coding sequence is TGTGCCAGCAGTGCCCTAGCGGGAGAGGCAGATACGCAGTATTTT. Translation gives CASSALAGEADTQYF.

V is TRBV21-1 and J is TRBJ1-1; the table assigns TRBD1, which was not confirmed against the DNA. TRBV21-1 is noted as a pseudogene. CDR3 size: 15 residues. For the CDR3, the DNA is TGTGCCAGCAGCAAAAGGCGAGCAGGGAACACTGAAGCTTTCTTT. Its translation is CASSKRRAGNTEAFF.